This record covers a single TCR beta chain. Its antigen is not yet known. Per-base qualities were not stored, and no clone one base away is much larger. The record originates from a study of Ad26.COV2.S vaccination and SARS-CoV-2 variants (dated by TCRdb to the early 2020s). With regard to the full study: Donors in the vaccine arm were drawn from COV1001, a phase I-IIa trial of Ad26.COV2.S in healthy adults that was multicentre, randomized, double-blind and placebo-controlled. Ad26.COV2.S was given intramuscularly at 5x10^10 or 1x10^11 viral particles, as a single shot or as two shots 56 days apart. Participants in the trial were split at random into five groups of five each, receiving low-dose or high-dose Ad26.COV2.S once or twice, or else placebo on both occasions. The TCR-sequenced set comprised about 30 samples: approximately 20 Ad26.COV2.S vaccine recipients, 5 placebo recipients and 8 SARS-CoV-2 convalescent individuals. TCRbeta repertoire sequencing was used to assess the specificity and breadth of SARS-CoV-2-reactive T cell receptors after Ad26.COV2.S vaccination. Blinding of investigators to trial group allocation was maintained during experiments and outcome assessment.

The label giving this sample's treatment or condition can be read as: roughly 20 received Ad26.COV2.S at low or high dose, single or two shots; a few received placebo; per-sample allocation not given. For vaccine and placebo recipients, the sequenced repertoires came from samples collected on day 63 after the first injection. In Cohort 1b, more than 20 adults aged 18-55 years were enrolled at a single site in Boston, USA, between 29 July and 7 August 2020. As a vaccine, Ad26.COV2.S was a replication-incompetent adenovirus type 26 vector that expressed a prefusion-stabilized SARS-CoV-2 spike protein derived from the original Wuhan strain. General conclusions and limits of the study: Higher spike-specific TCR breadth was observed in Ad26.COV2.S recipients than in placebo recipients (P = 0.0014). The study was not powered for comparison of responses between vaccine doses or regimens. After vaccination, substantial breadth of spike-specific CD8+ and CD4+ T cell responses was reported. The authors noted that the TCR breadth and depth analyses may have underestimated total T cell responses. Non-spike TCR breadth was comparable between vaccine and placebo recipients, consistent with the vaccine containing only spike.

The immunoSEQ Assay was the method used to sequence TCRbeta CDR3 regions. After extraction, genomic DNA underwent amplification by bias-controlled multiplex PCR, followed by high-throughput sequencing. Regarding the original processing steps: Collapsing and filtering of sequences were performed to quantify the absolute abundance of each unique TCRbeta CDR3 region. T cell fraction was estimated by normalizing TCRbeta template counts to usable DNA, with usable DNA measured through amplification of reference genes found in all nucleated cells. Repertoire TCRs were annotated as SARS-CoV-2-specific when V gene, CDR3 amino acid sequence and J gene were exactly matched to a known reactive TCR set. The reference SARS-CoV-2 TCR set was obtained from MIRA and was filtered for enrichment in COVID-19-positive ImmuneCODE repertoires, whereby public or cross-reactive TCRs were removed. Using the MIRA antigens, annotated TCRs were further analysed by specific ORF or by position within an ORF. Breadth was defined as annotated unique rearrangements over total unique productive rearrangements; depth was the summed frequency of those rearrangements. Two-sided Wilcoxon rank-sum tests were used to compare TCR breadth between groups. TCRdb obtained this table from immuneACCESS and retained in-frame rearrangements with V and J assigned. These tables miss some clones; where compared with another copy, unresolved V genes account for less than half of the shortfall, and the remainder is unexplained. V, J and clone size reflect that table, while D and trimming were determined from the DNA. The sample table shows over 400,000 clones, and 92% are seen once. The top ten clonotypes cover more than 1.5% of the sample.

The CDR3, cysteine through phenylalanine, is 14 amino acids long. Only the CDR3 DNA stays, 42 bases, in frame from base 1. For this chain, trimming is 8 bases at the V end and 2 bases at the J end, and the number of junction bases without a gene match is 7. In the germline V gene (reference sequence), CDR1 corresponds to LNHDA and CDR2 to SQIVND. The TCR sequence derives from a person between 18 and 65 years old who received the Ad26.COV2.S COVID-19 vaccine or a placebo. The V gene is TRBV19 and the J gene is TRBJ2-7; TRBD2 lines up with 9 middle nucleotides. Sequenced material: peripheral blood, taken in a trial of Ad26.COV2.S vaccine versus placebo. Here is the DNA: TGTGCCAGTGCCGTGCAGCGGGGGGCCTACGAGCAGTACTTC. This codes for CASAVQRGAYEQYF.